These 9 T cell receptor beta chains were all obtained from the same sample, sequenced in a study of OX40 agonist ivuxolimab in advanced cancers. Clones were read by immunoSEQ multiplex PCR, and TCRdb kept only the in-frame ones, dropping some. This sample has roughly 15,000 clones; 82% occur once, and the top ten carry more than 2%. Sequencing was performed on CD4+ or CD8+ T cells sorted from blood, taken in a trial of the OX40 agonist ivuxolimab. These receptors came from an adult with an advanced solid tumor such as melanoma, head and neck, liver or kidney cancer.

The CDR3 spells CASSLGGGLRGDEQYF. The CDR3 nucleotides read TGTGCCAGCAGCTTAGGTGGGGGGCTTCGCGGGGACGAGCAGTACTTC. The J gene is TRBJ2-7, the V gene TRBV7-6; possibly TRBD1 or TRBD2 for D (6 bases each). Germline assignment: CDR1 SGHVS and CDR2 FNYEAQ. Trimming left V 1 base short and J 5 bases short, with 18 bases between. The CDR3 consists of 16 residues. Drawing the rest from reference TRBV7-6 and TRBJ2-7, the complete variable domain is GAGVSQSPRYKVTKRGQDVALRCDPISGHVSLYWYRQALGQGPEFLTYFNYEAQQDKSGLPNDRFSAERPEGSISTLTIQRTEQRDSAMYRCASSLGGGLRGDEQYFGPGTRLTVT.

V gene TRBV21-1 combines with J gene TRBJ1-2; TRBD1, the table's D call, lacks a check against the DNA. TRBV21-1 is termed a pseudogene. The CDR3 totals 16 residues. CDR3 coding DNA: TGTGCCAGCAGCTTCACGAGGGGGAAGGCTAACTATGGCTACACCTTC. It translates to CASSFTRGKANYGYTF.

V usage is TRBV30 and J usage is TRBJ1-3; D uncertain. This CDR3 region has 13 residues. V was cut by 2 bases and J by 1 base, with 6 bases left in between. CDR1 is GTSNPN and CDR2 is SVGIG in the germline V gene (reference sequence). CDR3 loop: CAWSKGSGNTIYF. In DNA form, the CDR3 reads TGTGCCTGGAGTAAGGGTTCTGGAAACACCATATATTTT.

CDR3 bases: TGTGCCAGTAGTGCCGCCCGGCGCCAGCATTTT. Translated, it gives CASSAARRQHF. The chain uses TRBV19 and TRBJ1-5; no clear D. CDR1 LNHDA and CDR2 SQIVND come from the germline V gene (reference sequence). This CDR3 spans 11 amino acids. V lost 5 bases, J lost 12 bases, and 11 bases lay in between. The whole variable domain, remainder taken from reference TRBV19 and TRBJ1-5, is DGGITQSPKYLFRKEGQNVTLSCEQNLNHDAMYWYRQDPGQGLRLIYYSQIVNDFQKGDIAEGYSVSREKKESFPLTVTSAQKNPTAFYLCASSAARRQHFGDGTRLSIL.

The rearrangement joins TRBV6-5 to TRBJ2-7, with TRBD2 as a possible D gene (6 bases). The CDR3 is 14 amino acids. V was cut by 5 bases and J by 2 bases, with 13 bases left in between. Germline assignment: CDR1 MNHEY and CDR2 SVGAGI. CDR3 protein: CASSRLEGPYEQYF. The CDR3, as DNA: TGTGCCAGCAGTCGACTAGAAGGGCCCTACGAGCAGTACTTC.

This chain uses TRBV28 with TRBJ2-7; D may correspond to TRBD1 or TRBD2 (5 bases each). V dropped 3 bases and J dropped 4 bases, with 10 bases sitting between them. Looked up from germline, CDR1 is MDHEN and CDR2 is SYDVKM. This CDR3 has 13 residues. CDR3 sequence (DNA): TGTGCCAGCAGTTTTTGGGGCGGGTACGAGCAGTACTTC. This encodes CASSFWGGYEQYF.

The rearrangement joins TRBV2 to TRBJ2-5; D may match TRBD1 or TRBD2 (5 bases each). The germline CDR1 and CDR2 sequences are SNHLY and FYNNEI. The V end lost 4 bases, the J end lost 5 bases, and 11 bases lay between the germline ends. The CDR3 extends over 13 amino acids. DNA for the CDR3: TGTGCCAGCAGTGGGGAGTGGGGGGAGACCCAGTACTTC. This translates into CASSGEWGETQYF.

The chain employs TRBV19 and TRBJ2-5; 10 bases map to TRBD2. The better agreement between TRBJ2-7 and the DNA end casts doubt on the J call. Looked up from germline, CDR1 is LNHDA and CDR2 is SQIVND (reference sequence). The CDR3 is 15 residues long. The CDR3 region has the DNA TGTGCCAGTAGTACGGGACTAGCGACATCCTACGAGCAGTACTTC. It translates to CASSTGLATSYEQYF.

V usage is TRBV30 and J usage is TRBJ2-5, with 9 bases lining up with TRBD2. This CDR3 comprises 12 residues. The V segment lost 5 bases and the J segment 10 bases; nucleotides outside the gene matches: 8. Germline V lookup: CDR1 GTSNPN, CDR2 SVGIG (reference sequence). The CDR3: CAWSVPSGVQYF. As DNA, the CDR3 is TGTGCCTGGTCGGTACCTAGCGGGGTCCAGTACTTC.